A selection of T cell receptor beta chains follows, all from one sample in a study of T cell repertoires in cytomegalovirus infection. One entry per CDR3 protein results from TCRdb running MiXCR on the reads. The table includes 200,000 to 250,000 distinct CDR3 sequences, 35% to 45% detected once. What these receptors recognize is not known. This sample comprised CD8+ T cells from cultured PBMCs, obtained from culture after CMV antigen stimulation. These receptors all stem from a human donor in good health (CMV status not recorded). Some clones in this sample may be carry-over from other donors' samples. Both conserved end residues are part of each CDR3. D genes are given only for firm matches. Size tells how often a clone was seen (once, few, many) or the class of an expanded clone, and some rows leave it out.

clone_size	v_call	d_call	j_call	cdr3_aa	cdr3_nt
NA	TRBV27	TRBD1	TRBJ2-1	CASIATGGSYNEQFF	TGTGCCAGCATTGCGACAGGGGGCTCTTACAATGAGCAGTTCTTC
NA	TRBV12-3/TRBV12-4	NA	TRBJ1-1	CASSFQNPTEAFF	TGTGCCAGCAGTTTTCAAAACCCTACTGAAGCTTTCTTT
NA	TRBV7-8	NA	TRBJ2-1	CASSLDFSTAQFF	TGTGCCAGCAGCTTAGACTTCTCCACGGCGCAGTTCTTC
NA	TRBV4-2	NA	TRBJ1-1	CASSLTLGGNTEAFF	TGTGCCAGCAGCCTAACTCTGGGGGGGAACACTGAAGCTTTCTTT
few	TRBV7-6	TRBD1	TRBJ2-1	CASSQAPGQATFF	TGTGCCAGCAGCCAGGCGCCGGGACAGGCTACATTCTTC
few	TRBV2	NA	TRBJ1-6	CASSEGSAYNSPLHF	TGTGCCAGCAGTGAAGGGTCTGCCTATAATTCACCCCTCCACTTT
few	TRBV27	TRBD1	TRBJ1-5	CASSDRESNQPQHF	TGTGCCAGCTCAGACAGGGAGTCCAATCAGCCCCAGCATTTT
NA	TRBV19	NA	TRBJ2-3	CASSTSTGTTDTQYF	TGTGCCAGTAGTACCTCAACCGGGACCACAGATACGCAGTATTTT
few	TRBV7-6	TRBD1	TRBJ1-1	CASSSMQTRDRGGTEAFF	TGTGCCAGCAGCTCTATGCAAACAAGGGACAGGGGAGGCACTGAAGCTTTCTTT
NA	TRBV7-4	TRBD2	TRBJ2-1	CASSSQGTSGLNEQFF	TGTGCCAGCAGCTCCCAAGGGACTAGCGGCCTCAATGAGCAGTTCTTC
few	TRBV6-2/TRBV6-3	TRBD1	TRBJ1-1	CASSDPGQGPEAFF	TGTGCCAGCAGTGACCCGGGACAGGGCCCTGAAGCTTTCTTT
many	TRBV7-9	TRBD1	TRBJ1-6	CASSWDRRGMSPLHF	TGTGCCAGCAGCTGGGACAGGAGGGGGATGTCACCCCTCCACTTT
few	TRBV12-3/TRBV12-4	NA	TRBJ2-1	CASSPTGDNEQFF	TGTGCCAGCAGCCCTACAGGAGACAATGAGCAGTTCTTC
few	TRBV7-9	NA	TRBJ2-3	CASSLVGFTDTQYF	TGTGCCAGCAGCTTGGTGGGTTTCACAGATACGCAGTATTTT
NA	TRBV19	NA	TRBJ2-1	CASYGGVIGEQFF	TGTGCCAGTTATGGGGGAGTCATAGGTGAGCAGTTCTTC
NA	TRBV7-8	NA	TRBJ2-5	CASSLIGGRNQETQYF	TGTGCCAGCAGCCTCATAGGGGGGAGGAACCAAGAGACCCAGTACTTC
NA	TRBV7-6	TRBD1	TRBJ2-7	CASSLRAGGEDEQYF	TGTGCCAGCAGCTTAAGAGCAGGGGGCGAGGACGAGCAGTACTTC
NA	TRBV27	NA	TRBJ1-4	CASSSLGANEKLFF	TGTGCCAGCAGTTCCCTGGGAGCTAATGAAAAACTGTTTTTT
few	TRBV10-3	TRBD2	TRBJ2-1	CAIRPSGRAGWHNEQFF	TGTGCCATCAGACCGAGCGGGAGGGCCGGTTGGCACAATGAGCAGTTCTTC
NA	TRBV7-9	NA	TRBJ1-6	CTSSLKEGSYNSPLHF	TGTACCAGCAGCTTAAAAGAGGGTAGCTATAATTCACCCCTCCACTTT
few	TRBV15	NA	TRBJ2-7	CATSISPLARAYEQYF	TGTGCCACCAGCATCAGCCCGCTAGCGCGCGCCTACGAGCAGTACTTC
NA	TRBV11-2	TRBD1	TRBJ2-7	CASSFNRGRYEQYF	TGTGCCAGCAGCTTCAACAGGGGACGTTACGAGCAGTACTTC
NA	TRBV10-3	NA	TRBJ1-1	CAISEALGGTEAFF	TGTGCCATCAGTGAGGCCCTCGGTGGCACTGAAGCTTTCTTT
NA	TRBV15	NA	TRBJ2-1	CATSPMGGEQFF	TGTGCCACCAGTCCAATGGGGGGTGAGCAGTTCTTC
NA	TRBV7-9	TRBD2	TRBJ2-1	CASSLVAGDNEQFF	TGTGCCAGCAGCTTAGTGGCGGGGGACAATGAGCAGTTCTTC
NA	TRBV11-3	TRBD1	TRBJ2-2	CASSLTPGTDGYTGELFF	TGTGCCAGCAGCTTAACCCCCGGGACAGATGGATACACCGGGGAGCTGTTTTTT
NA	TRBV7-8	TRBD2	TRBJ2-3	CASSKSVGGGPTDTQYF	TGTGCCAGCAGCAAATCGGTCGGGGGGGGGCCGACAGATACGCAGTATTTT
NA	TRBV28	NA	TRBJ2-1	CASSPLRDDYNEQFF	TGTGCCAGCAGTCCACTCCGGGACGATTACAATGAGCAGTTCTTC
NA	TRBV12-3/TRBV12-4	TRBD2	TRBJ2-1	CASSFEAGGRNEQFF	TGTGCCAGCAGTTTTGAGGCGGGAGGGAGGAATGAGCAGTTCTTC
NA	TRBV19	NA	TRBJ2-7	CASSNKREQYF	TGTGCCAGTAGTAACAAACGCGAGCAGTACTTC
NA	TRBV6-1	TRBD2	TRBJ2-1	CASSPISSGGFNEQFF	TGTGCCAGCAGCCCTATCTCTAGCGGGGGGTTCAATGAGCAGTTCTTC
NA	TRBV20-1	NA	TRBJ1-1	CSARDQGNTEAFF	TGCAGTGCTAGAGATCAGGGGAACACTGAAGCTTTCTTT
NA	TRBV27	TRBD1	TRBJ2-7	CASTPRDSPLPGHEQYF	TGTGCCAGCACCCCAAGGGACAGCCCTCTGCCCGGGCACGAGCAGTACTTC
NA	TRBV7-6	NA	TRBJ2-1	CASSSRSGAVRAYNEQFF	TGTGCCAGCAGCTCTAGATCAGGAGCGGTAAGGGCCTACAATGAGCAGTTCTTC
NA	TRBV2	NA	TRBJ2-2	CASKGRALFF	TGTGCCAGCAAAGGCAGGGCGTTGTTTTTT
NA	TRBV19	NA	TRBJ2-4	CASSINRRAKNIQYF	TGTGCCAGTAGTATAAACCGGCGGGCCAAAAACATTCAGTACTTC
NA	TRBV6-1	NA	TRBJ2-5	CASSRKTQYF	TGTGCCAGCAGCCGGAAGACCCAGTACTTC
NA	TRBV27	TRBD1	TRBJ1-2	CASSIGTGDGYTF	TGTGCCAGCAGTATAGGGACAGGGGATGGCTACACCTTC
NA	TRBV20-1	NA	TRBJ2-1	CSARPTGLEDQFF	TGCAGTGCTAGGCCGACGGGACTGGAGGATCAGTTCTTC
NA	TRBV4-2	NA	TRBJ2-2	CASSQDSLATGELFF	TGTGCCAGCAGCCAAGATTCCCTAGCGACCGGGGAGCTGTTTTTT
few	TRBV5-1	NA	TRBJ1-6	CASSLDAEMGSPLHF	TGCGCCAGCAGCTTGGATGCTGAAATGGGATCACCCCTCCACTTT
NA	TRBV3-1	NA	TRBJ1-1	CASSQDLWAEVMNTEAFF	TGTGCCAGCAGCCAAGATCTTTGGGCGGAGGTAATGAACACTGAAGCTTTCTTT
few	TRBV7-6	NA	TRBJ2-5	CASSFLDRRQETQYF	TGTGCCAGCAGCTTCTTAGACAGAAGACAAGAGACCCAGTACTTC
many	TRBV29-1	TRBD2	TRBJ2-1	CSVEGIGTSGREVVKSSYNEQFF	TGCAGCGTTGAAGGAATCGGGACCTCTGGGCGGGAGGTGGTGAAAAGCTCCTACAATGAGCAGTTCTTC
NA	TRBV2	TRBD2	TRBJ2-4	CASSETTSGGLAKNIQYF	TGTGCCAGCAGTGAAACCACTAGCGGTGGGCTAGCCAAAAACATTCAGTACTTC
few	TRBV11-1	NA	TRBJ1-1	CASSSVAPKNTEAFF	TGTGCCAGCAGCTCGGTTGCCCCCAAGAACACTGAAGCTTTCTTT
NA	TRBV4-1	TRBD2	TRBJ2-1	CASSQTTSGGENEQFF	TGCGCCAGCAGCCAAACGACTAGCGGGGGGGAGAATGAGCAGTTCTTC
few	TRBV7-8	TRBD1	TRBJ2-7	CASSPQGTAPYEQYF	TGTGCCAGCAGCCCCCAGGGGACAGCCCCCTACGAGCAGTACTTC
few	TRBV7-9	TRBD1	TRBJ2-2	CASSQGAGNTGELFF	TGTGCCAGCAGCCAGGGGGCGGGGAACACCGGGGAGCTGTTTTTT
NA	TRBV20-1	NA	TRBJ2-1	CSANHDVEGLSEQFF	TGCAGTGCAAATCATGACGTAGAGGGACTGAGTGAGCAGTTCTTC
few	TRBV7-6	NA	TRBJ1-2	CASSLVVDPDDGYTF	TGTGCCAGCAGCTTAGTGGTGGATCCGGACGATGGCTACACCTTC
few	TRBV10-3	NA	TRBJ1-4	CAISESASRELFF	TGTGCCATCAGTGAGTCCGCCAGCAGGGAACTGTTTTTT
NA	TRBV28	TRBD1	TRBJ2-7	CASSTTGVGEQYF	TGTGCCAGCAGTACTACAGGGGTGGGCGAGCAGTACTTC
NA	TRBV27	NA	TRBJ1-5	CASSLGSDNQPQHF	TGTGCCAGCAGTTTGGGCAGCGACAATCAGCCCCAGCATTTT
few	TRBV7-8	TRBD2	TRBJ2-5	CASSTPSGGHQETQYF	TGTGCCAGCAGCACTCCTAGCGGGGGGCACCAAGAGACCCAGTACTTC
few	TRBV6-6	TRBD2	TRBJ2-7	CASSYSSSGPSYEQYF	TGTGCCAGCAGTTACTCGTCTAGCGGGCCCTCCTACGAGCAGTACTTC